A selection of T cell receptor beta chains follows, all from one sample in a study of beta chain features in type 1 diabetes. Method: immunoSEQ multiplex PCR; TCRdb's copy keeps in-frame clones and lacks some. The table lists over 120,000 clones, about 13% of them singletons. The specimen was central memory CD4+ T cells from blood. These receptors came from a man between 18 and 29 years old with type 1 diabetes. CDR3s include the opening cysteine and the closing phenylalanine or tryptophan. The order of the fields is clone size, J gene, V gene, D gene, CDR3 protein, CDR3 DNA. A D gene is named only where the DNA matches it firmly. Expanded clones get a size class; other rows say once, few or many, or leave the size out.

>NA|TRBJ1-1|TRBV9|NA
CASTKVPENTEAFF
TGTGCCAGCACCAAGGTACCCGAAAACACTGAAGCTTTCTTT
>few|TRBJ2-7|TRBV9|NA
CASSVGPNYEQYF
TGTGCCAGCAGCGTTGGCCCCAACTACGAGCAGTACTTC
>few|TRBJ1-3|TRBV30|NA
CAYTSGSSGNTIYF
TGTGCCTATACTTCGGGAAGCTCTGGAAACACCATATATTTT
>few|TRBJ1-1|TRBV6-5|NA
CASSWGGRDTEAFF
TGTGCCAGCAGTTGGGGGGGCAGGGACACTGAAGCTTTCTTT
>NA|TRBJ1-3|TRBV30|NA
CAWGRRSGNTIYF
TGTGCCTGGGGACGCCGCTCTGGAAACACCATATATTTT
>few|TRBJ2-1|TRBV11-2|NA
CASSSLGGEQFF
TGTGCCAGCAGCTCCCTGGGTGGTGAGCAGTTCTTC
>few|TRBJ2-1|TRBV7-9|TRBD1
CASSDLGTGNNEQFF
TGTGCCAGCAGCGACCTCGGGACAGGGAACAATGAGCAGTTCTTC
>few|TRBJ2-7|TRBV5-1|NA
CASSFGRDYEQYF
TGCGCCAGCAGCTTCGGCAGGGACTACGAGCAGTACTTC
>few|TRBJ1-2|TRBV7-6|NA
CASSTRDDSYGYTF
TGTGCCAGCAGCACCCGGGACGACAGCTATGGCTACACCTTC
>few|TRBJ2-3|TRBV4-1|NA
CASSQEYRGGDTQYF
TGCGCCAGCAGCCAAGAATACAGGGGAGGGGATACGCAGTATTTT
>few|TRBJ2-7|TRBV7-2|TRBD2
CASSLKRGAAYEQYF
TGTGCCAGCAGCTTGAAGCGGGGGGCAGCCTACGAGCAGTACTTC
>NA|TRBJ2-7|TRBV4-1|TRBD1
CASSQGQGVSYEQYF
TGCGCCAGCAGCCAAGGACAGGGGGTATCCTACGAGCAGTACTTC
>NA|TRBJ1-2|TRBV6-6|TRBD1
CASSYLGDSYGYTF
TGTGCCAGCAGTTACTTGGGGGACAGCTATGGCTACACCTTC
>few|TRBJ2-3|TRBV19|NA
CASSMLAVKDTQYF
TGTGCCAGTAGTATGTTGGCGGTGAAAGATACGCAGTATTTT
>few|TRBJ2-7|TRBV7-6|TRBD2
CASSLRLAGKEEQYF
TGTGCCAGCAGCTTGAGACTAGCGGGGAAGGAGGAGCAGTACTTC
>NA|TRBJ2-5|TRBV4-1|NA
CASSRGRDSQETQYF
TGCGCCAGCAGCCGGGGCCGGGACTCCCAAGAGACCCAGTACTTC
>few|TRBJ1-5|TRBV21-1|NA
CASSSDDRGGQPQHF
TGTGCCAGCAGTTCTGACGACAGGGGAGGACAGCCCCAGCATTTT
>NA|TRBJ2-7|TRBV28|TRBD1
CASSLSATGVSYEQYF
TGTGCCAGCAGTTTATCCGCGACAGGGGTCTCCTACGAGCAGTACTTC
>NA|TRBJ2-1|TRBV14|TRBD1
CASSRGGWNPNEQFF
TGTGCCAGCAGCCGAGGGGGCTGGAATCCTAATGAGCAGTTCTTC
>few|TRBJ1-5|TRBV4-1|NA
CASSQEGRGGNQPQHF
TGCGCCAGCAGCCAAGAGGGAAGGGGGGGCAATCAGCCCCAGCATTTT
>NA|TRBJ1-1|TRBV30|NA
CAWGQDGGNTEAFF
TGTGCCTGGGGCCAGGACGGGGGAAACACTGAAGCTTTCTTT
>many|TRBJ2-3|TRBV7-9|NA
CASSLASAGTDTQYF
TGTGCCAGCAGCTTAGCTAGCGCTGGCACAGATACGCAGTATTTT
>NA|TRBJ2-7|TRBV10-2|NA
CASSEQGGGAYEQYF
TGCGCCAGCAGTGAGCAGGGAGGGGGAGCTTACGAGCAGTACTTC
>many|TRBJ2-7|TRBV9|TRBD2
CASSPRTSGGPNEQYF
TGTGCCAGCAGCCCCAGGACTAGCGGGGGTCCCAACGAGCAGTACTTC
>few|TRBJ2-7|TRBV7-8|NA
CASSLDASAYEQYF
TGTGCCAGCAGCTTAGATGCGTCGGCCTACGAGCAGTACTTC
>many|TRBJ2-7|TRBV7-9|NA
CASSLGLEQYF
TGTGCCAGCAGCTTAGGACTCGAGCAGTACTTC
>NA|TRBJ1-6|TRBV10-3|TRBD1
CASGQGQSPLHF
TGTGCCAGCGGACAGGGACAGTCACCCCTCCACTTT
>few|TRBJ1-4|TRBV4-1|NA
CASSSQLGGEKLFF
TGCGCCAGCAGCAGCCAGTTAGGCGGAGAAAAACTGTTTTTT
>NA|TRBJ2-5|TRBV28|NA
CARSSRQLQETQYF
TGTGCCCGCAGTTCCCGGCAACTCCAAGAGACCCAGTACTTC
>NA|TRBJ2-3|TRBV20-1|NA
CSAFTDTQYF
TGCAGTGCTTTCACAGATACGCAGTATTTT
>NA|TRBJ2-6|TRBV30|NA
CAWRRVSGANVLTF
TGTGCCTGGAGGAGGGTCTCTGGGGCCAACGTCCTGACTTTC
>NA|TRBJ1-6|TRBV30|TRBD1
CAWSVQGRGYNSPLHF
TGTGCCTGGAGTGTACAGGGGAGGGGGTATAATTCACCCCTCCACTTT
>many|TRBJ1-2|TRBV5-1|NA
CASSPGGNYGYTF
TGCGCCAGCAGCCCCGGAGGCAACTATGGCTACACCTTC
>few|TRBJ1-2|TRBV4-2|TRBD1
CASSQGGEGATGYTF
TGTGCCAGCAGCCAAGGAGGCGAGGGGGCCACTGGCTACACCTTC
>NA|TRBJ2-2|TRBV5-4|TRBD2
CASSLPGLAYTGELFF
TGTGCCAGCAGCTTGCCGGGACTAGCGTACACCGGGGAGCTGTTTTTT
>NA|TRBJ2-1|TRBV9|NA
CASTPGYGGRSYNEQFF
TGTGCCAGCACCCCTGGGTATGGGGGGCGTTCCTACAATGAGCAGTTCTTC
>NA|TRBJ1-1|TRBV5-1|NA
CASAYRRGEAFF
TGCGCCAGCGCTTATAGACGTGGTGAAGCTTTCTTT
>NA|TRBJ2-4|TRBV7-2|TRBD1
CASMRDRAENIQYF
TGTGCCAGCATGCGAGACAGGGCGGAAAACATTCAGTACTTC
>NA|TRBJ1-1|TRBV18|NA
CASSQSRGLLLATEAFF
TGTGCCAGCTCCCAGTCACGGGGGCTGCTATTGGCCACTGAAGCTTTCTTT
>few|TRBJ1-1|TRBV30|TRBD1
CAWSSNRGLNTEAFF
TGTGCCTGGAGTTCGAACAGGGGTCTGAACACTGAAGCTTTCTTT
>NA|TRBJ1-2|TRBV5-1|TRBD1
CASSLLGQGVGGYTF
TGCGCCAGCAGCTTGCTCGGACAGGGTGTAGGTGGCTACACCTTC
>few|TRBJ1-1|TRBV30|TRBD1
CAWSARQGSTEAFF
TGTGCCTGGAGTGCACGACAGGGGAGCACTGAAGCTTTCTTT
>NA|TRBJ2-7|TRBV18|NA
CASSLQGLYEQYF
TGTGCCAGCTCACTCCAGGGATTGTACGAGCAGTACTTC
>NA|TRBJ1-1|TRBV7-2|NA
CASSLAPGNTEAFF
TGTGCCAGCAGCTTAGCTCCGGGGAACACTGAAGCTTTCTTT
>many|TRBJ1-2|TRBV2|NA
CASNPNRDNGYTF
TGTGCCAGCAACCCGAACAGGGATAATGGCTACACCTTC
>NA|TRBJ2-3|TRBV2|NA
CASSESRGSTDTQYF
TGTGCCAGCAGTGAATCGAGGGGGAGCACAGATACGCAGTATTTT
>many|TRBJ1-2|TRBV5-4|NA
CASSLNPYGYTF
TGTGCCAGCAGCCTTAACCCTTATGGCTACACCTTC
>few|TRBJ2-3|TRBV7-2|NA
CASSHRQVQVTDTQYF
TGTGCCAGCAGCCACAGACAGGTTCAGGTTACAGATACGCAGTATTTT
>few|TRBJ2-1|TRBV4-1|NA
CASSQALNSGLSSYNEQFF
TGCGCCAGCAGCCAAGCGTTGAATAGCGGTTTAAGCTCCTACAATGAGCAGTTCTTC
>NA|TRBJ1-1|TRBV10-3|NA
CAISQDEWGTEAFF
TGTGCCATCAGCCAGGACGAATGGGGCACTGAAGCTTTCTTT